This section outlines one T cell receptor beta chain sequence together with its context. What it binds is not known. These data originate in a study of identical twins. Notes on the study in general: Beta out-of-frame sequences showed weaker excess sharing between twins.

TCRdb used MiXCR to reprocess the 5' RACE reads, holding one entry per CDR3 protein. The profile shows 200,000 or so distinct CDR3 sequences, about 15% of them singletons. This CDR3 is 14 amino acids long. Germline V lookup: CDR1 SQVTM, CDR2 ANQGSEA. Between the trimmed V and J ends, which lost 1 base and 4 bases, there was a span of 10 bases. The sample also formed part of further work on T cells expressing NK-cell markers. That paper notes: Within the sequenced cohort of eight donors, seven exhibited HCMV seropositivity and one was seronegative. The CD3+CD56-NKG2C+ fraction was also led by these clonotypes in several donors. Whether the expanded NKG2C+ T cell clones recognized HCMV remained unclear.

The V and J genes are TRBV29-1 and TRBJ2-2; weak D call: TRBD1 (5 bases). This TCR was sampled from a woman younger than 30 in good health. Specimen: CD8+ T cells sorted from blood. The CDR3 region is CSVEGAGITGELFF. CDR3 DNA sequence: TGCAGCGTTGAAGGAGCAGGGATCACCGGGGAGCTGTTTTTT.